The 5 T cell receptor beta chains given below trace back to one sample, sequenced in a study of control samples from healthy donors and cancer patients. Clones were sequenced by immunoSEQ multiplex PCR, and TCRdb holds only the in-frame ones, with some missing. The sample records fewer than 120,000 clones, around 87% being singletons. The specimen sequenced was PBMCs. These receptors came from an older woman with lung cancer.

The rearrangement uses TRBV5-1 and TRBJ1-1; D is perhaps TRBD1 (6 bases). Looked up from germline, CDR1 is SGHRS and CDR2 is YFSETQ. Trimming pared 0 bases from V and 1 base from J, leaving 10 bases between. The CDR3 totals 15 residues. CDR3 nucleotides: TGCGCCAGCAGCTTGGGGGGACAAAGGAACACTGAAGCTTTCTTT. Amino acid sequence: CASSLGGQRNTEAFF.

V is TRBV6-5 and J is TRBJ1-3; possible D gene TRBD1, 5 bases. Germline loops: CDR1 MNHEY, CDR2 SVGAGI. The CDR3 runs 16 residues. Trimming shortened V by 2 bases and J by 0 bases, and 11 bases separated the two germline ends. This chain's CDR3 is CASSYNRPLSGNTIYF. The CDR3 coding sequence is TGTGCCAGCAGTTACAACAGGCCCCTCTCTGGAAACACCATATATTTT.

V is TRBV12-3 or TRBV12-4 and J is TRBJ1-1, with D hard to call. V shed 2 bases and J shed 7 bases, with 8 bases lying between them. CDR3 size: 12 residues. The CDR3, as DNA: TGTGCCAGCAGTTTATCCCGATTTGAAGCTTTCTTT. Its protein product is CASSLSRFEAFF.

The chain has TRBV4-3 and TRBJ2-7; D remains unclear. Trimming shortened V by 1 base and J by 1 base, and 14 bases separated the two germline ends. Germline V CDR1 and CDR2: LGHNA, YSLEER. This CDR3 spans 16 amino acids. For the CDR3, the DNA is TGCGCCAGCAGCCAAGCGGGCTCGGCTAGATCCTACGAGCAGTACTTC. This translates into CASSQAGSARSYEQYF.

The J gene is TRBJ1-2, the V gene TRBV4-2; D uncertain. V shed 2 bases and J shed 3 bases, with 13 bases lying between them. This CDR3 contains 15 residues. Per the germline V gene, CDR1 is LGHNA and CDR2 is YNFKEQ. The CDR3 region is CASSQTLGGDYGYTF. The CDR3 DNA reads TGTGCCAGCAGCCAAACACTCGGTGGGGACTATGGCTACACCTTC.